The rows below give T cell receptor beta chains drawn from one sample of a study of blood T cell repertoires in COVID-19. Assay: immunoSEQ multiplex PCR; the TCRdb copy retains only in-frame clones and omits some. The repertoire has roughly 50,000 clones, 90% of them found once; the top ten carry about 8.6%. Sequencing was done on a sample of peripheral blood. Receptors originate from a woman aged 40 to 50 with active COVID-19. Each CDR3 is given with its conserved first and last residue. D genes are given only for firm matches. Clone size is given for some rows only: seen once, a few or many times, or a class if the clone is expanded.

cdr3_aa cdr3_nt d_call j_call v_call clone_size
CASSPRQTGNTIYF TGTGCCAGCAGCCCCCGGCAGACAGGAAACACCATATATTTT - TRBJ1-3 TRBV11-3 few
CASSYPIIPTDANTGELFF TGTGCCAGCAGTTACCCTATAATTCCGACAGACGCGAACACCGGGGAGCTGTTTTTT - TRBJ2-2 TRBV6-2/TRBV6-3 few
CASSGSGGAYNEQFF TGTGCCAGCAGCGGTAGCGGGGGGGCCTACAATGAGCAGTTCTTC TRBD2 TRBJ2-1 TRBV9 -
CASSFRTSGGPDTQYF TGTGCCAGCAGCTTTCGGACTAGCGGGGGGCCCGATACGCAGTATTTT TRBD2 TRBJ2-3 TRBV7-2 -
CSADLTASTDTQYF TGCAGCGCAGACCTGACAGCAAGCACAGATACGCAGTATTTT - TRBJ2-3 TRBV29-1 once
CASSFQGGTEAFF TGTGCCAGCAGCTTTCAGGGAGGCACTGAAGCTTTCTTT - TRBJ1-1 TRBV7-9 once
CASSMTIGTGFNEQYF TGTGCCAGTAGTATGACGATCGGGACAGGGTTCAACGAGCAGTACTTC TRBD1 TRBJ2-7 TRBV19 -
CASSPSDTGGYTF TGTGCCAGCTCACCTTCAGACACCGGCGGCTACACCTTC - TRBJ1-2 TRBV18 -
CASSTTGGNQPQHF TGTGCCAGTAGTACTACAGGGGGTAATCAGCCCCAGCATTTT TRBD1 TRBJ1-5 TRBV19 few
CASSDGTGPFRPQHF TGTGCCAGCAGCGACGGGACAGGGCCCTTCCGGCCCCAGCATTTT TRBD1 TRBJ1-5 TRBV6-2/TRBV6-3 -
CASSETWQGFVREQYF TGTGCCAGCAGTGAAACGTGGCAGGGGTTCGTACGCGAGCAGTACTTC - TRBJ2-7 TRBV6-1 -